The source of this T cell receptor beta chain is a study of molecular identifiers for immune sequencing clone quantification (dated by TCRdb to between 2018 and 2020). Regarding the complete study: For a replicate experiment, RNA from around 20,000 or 99,000 naive CD8 T cells was divided into five aliquots, of which four were sequenced. This methods study used CD8 T cells to benchmark TCR RNA copy counting and molecular-identifier clustering-based TCR repertoire sequencing (MIDCIRS).

Receptor libraries were prepared by PCR. Instrument used: NextSeq 500. Bulk TCR libraries were made following a previously described method, with the TCR primers given in Table S5. The Qiagen AllPrep DNA/RNA kit was used to purify total RNA. Before analysis, reads from multiple sequencing runs of the same library were pooled. The paper's processing steps were these. Reads were retained only if their TCR constant sequence matched exactly, and those retained reads were trimmed to 150 nt and grouped according to their 12-nt molecular barcodes. Within each barcode group, reads were sub-clustered at a 15% Levenshtein threshold, and quality-weighted consensus sequences were built per RNA molecule. Non-functional sequences were excluded, and lower-count sequences lying one edit away from another sequence were also excluded. Based on a fit of two negative binomial distributions, barcode sub-clusters having less than 20% of the maximum read count were discarded. TCRdb cleaned the public reads at Q25 with fastp, built clones with MiXCR and kept in-frame beta chains. Each CDR3 protein appears once, grouped with its most common genes and DNA. These V and J calls derive from TCRdb rather than the authors' analysis. The sample table records fewer than 350,000 distinct CDR3 sequences; roughly 24% of these occur just once. The top ten clones comprise 0.74% of the sample.

The study at large found these results: The naive libraries included spiked-in Jurkat TCR RNA (roughly nine copies' worth), and this Jurkat TCR RNA is not part of the donor repertoire. Even against a background of about a million naive CD8 T cells, spiked-in Jurkat TCR RNA amounting to a single cell's worth was reported to be detectable. When barcode sub-clustering was left out, chimeric consensus sequences inflated TCR diversity, with chimeras reaching as high as 47%. In CMV-specific effector cells, clones with more than 20 RNA copies accounted for over 97% of molecules, whereas in naive cells such clones accounted for under 1%. Highly expanded clone sizes could be underestimated if identical TCR molecules share a barcode. Modeling estimated roughly 3.2 recovered TCR RNA copies per cell, compared with about 10 by digital PCR, which implies 30% to 35% capture efficiency.

Of note for this clonotype: It has no known antigen specificity. One end of the junction is discordant with germline, which a read error may explain.

CDR1 and CDR2 are drawn from the germline V gene (reference sequence): WNHNN, SYGVQD. The CDR3, cysteine through phenylalanine, is 13 amino acids long. Only the CDR3 portion is preserved as DNA: 39 bases, with reading frame beginning at the first base. Libraries of naive CD8 T cells were built from anywhere between roughly 17,000 and 1,000,000 sorted cells, with 10%, 30% or 50% of the purified RNA used. Naive CD8 T cells were FACS-sorted as CD8+CD4-CCR7+CD45RA+ on a BD FACSAria II into RLT Plus buffer. Detection sensitivity was tested by spiking Jurkat RNA equal to about 10 TCR copies' worth into samples containing about 17,000-1,000,000 naive CD8 T cells. Enrichment of CD8 T cells was performed with RosetteSep CD8+ T Cell Enrichment Cocktail and Ficoll-Paque, after which ACK red cell lysis was carried out.

The rearranged segments are TRBV10-1 and TRBJ2-3; the D gene identity is not certain. Sequencing input: naive CD8+ T cells from blood, with Jurkat cell RNA spiked in. The cell subset or site tag for this specimen amounts to: FACS-sorted CD8+CD4-CCR7+CD45RA+ naive T cells. The clonotype originates from a human donor in good health. Some libraries in this study had Jurkat cell RNA spiked in. The nucleotide sequence is given as TGCGCCAGCAGTGAGGGGGTCACAGATGCGCAGTATTTT. It translates as CASSEGVTDAQYF.